This T cell receptor beta chain is from a study of blood T cells in healthy people across ages. Study findings and constraints: Investigators treated diversity estimates from one million T cells as underestimates.

J was trimmed by 6 bases and V by 4 bases; bases with no gene match: 6. This CDR3 has 14 residues. Germline V gene sequence: CDR1 MNHEY, CDR2 SVGEGT. The donors, healthy Caucasians from Russia, were aged roughly 6 to 90. Sample-barcoded 5' priming and a J-beta primer mix drove a second PCR of about 7 to 12 cycles. The template-switch adaptor was a 5' adaptor with 12 random nucleotides. It tagged each cDNA molecule. A single record per CDR3 protein comes from TCRdb applying MiXCR to the 5' RACE reads. Among around 900,000 distinct CDR3 sequences listed, around 26% were seen once. This clonotype was seen at least ten times. No antigen is known for it.

The receptor comes from a woman aged 80 or over in good health. The V call is TRBV6-2 or TRBV6-3, the J call TRBJ2-5; 9 positions match TRBD2. The sample comprised blood. In nucleotides, the CDR3 is TGTGCCAGCAGTTCTCAAGCGGGGGGCCAGACCCAGTACTTC. Residues: CASSSQAGGQTQYF.